The TCR beta chain described here comes from a study of blood T cell repertoires in COVID-19. About the study: Both acute and convalescent COVID-19 samples were obtained from the United States, Italy and Spain. PBMCs, B-cell-depleted T cells, or T cells provided the cDNA or gDNA that made up the material.

Residents of about 25 US areas, aged about 18 to 95 years, made up the participants. This clone occurred once. Using immunoSEQ multiplex PCR, the repertoire was profiled, and TCRdb retains in-frame clones only, with some absent. The table records approximately 270,000 clones, 75% to 90% of them present only once. CDR3 length equals 11 residues. Germline V gene lookup returns CDR1 SNHLY and CDR2 FYNNEI. V was shortened by 7 bases and J by 5 bases, with 9 bases between the two germline ends. The sequenced sample consisted of PBMCs or T cells enriched from blood (not recorded which). The J gene is TRBJ2-7, the V gene TRBV2; no firm D call. The receptor comes from a woman aged 30 to 39 with acute COVID-19. The CDR3 here is CASTWANEQYF. In DNA form, the CDR3 reads TGTGCCAGCACATGGGCAAACGAGCAGTACTTC.